Below, 32 T cell receptor beta chains from the same sample are listed, as sequenced in a study of human T cells and chemical hapten exposure. TCRdb re-called the RACE reads with MiXCR, one entry per CDR3 protein. This sample yields 50,000 to 60,000 distinct CDR3 sequences, of which approximately 13% are seen a single time; roughly 2.3% belongs to the top ten. As for time point: patch test 3, about 24 weeks after DPC sensitization. Treatment specified: therapeutic diphenylcyclopropenone sensitization with weekly scalp DPC. The sample in question was whole blood, obtained in connection with sensitization to the hapten diphenylcyclopropenone (DPC). The receptors derive from a young man with alopecia areata. Some clones in this sample may be carry-over from other donors' samples.

The chain combines TRBV20-1 with TRBJ1-3; D is ambiguous. CDR1 and CDR2 (germline): DFQATT, SNEGSKA (reference sequence). V was clipped by 3 bases and J by 5 bases, with 11 bases between them. The CDR3 spans 13 residues. CDR3 residues: CSARAPSRNTIYF. CDR3 coding DNA: TGCAGTGCTAGGGCTCCGAGCCGAAACACCATATATTTT.

This clonotype has more than one count but fewer than ten. J is TRBJ1-2 and V is TRBV20-1; 7 nucleotides agree with TRBD1. Trimming removed 0 bases from V and 0 bases from J; junction bases left unmatched: 4. The CDR3 extends over 15 amino acids. Germline V gene lookup returns CDR1 DFQATT and CDR2 SNEGSKA (reference sequence). In DNA form, the CDR3 reads TGCAGTGCTAGAGATTCGCAGGGGGCTAACTATGGCTACACCTTC. Amino acids: CSARDSQGANYGYTF.

Many counts were recorded for this clonotype. V gene TRBV7-2 combines with J gene TRBJ1-2; the D is unclear. Germline V gene lookup returns CDR1 SGHTA and CDR2 FQGNSA. CDR3 length: 13 amino acids. Trimming cost V 5 bases and J 4 bases, with 11 bases left between them. The chain's CDR3 is CASSQSGLYGYTF. In nucleotides, the CDR3 is TGTGCCAGCAGCCAGTCCGGGCTCTATGGCTACACCTTC.

The rearrangement joins TRBV7-8 to TRBJ2-7, with 7 nucleotides matching TRBD1. This CDR3 has 13 residues. Looked up from germline, CDR1 is SGHVS and CDR2 is FQNEAQ. J gave up 7 bases and V 3 bases, and 6 bases lay outside the gene matches. This CDR3 is CASSFDRDGEQYF. The CDR3 DNA reads as TGTGCCAGCAGCTTTGACAGGGATGGAGAGCAGTACTTC.

Many counts were recorded for this clonotype. This chain links TRBV2 with TRBJ2-7, with D maybe TRBD2 (6 bases). Trimming cost V 3 bases and J 7 bases, with 10 bases left between them. CDR3 length: 12 residues. Looked up from germline, CDR1 is SNHLY and CDR2 is FYNNEI. The chain's CDR3 is CASSDAAGEQYF. CDR3 DNA sequence: TGTGCCAGCAGTGACGCGGCGGGGGAGCAGTACTTC.

Ten or more counts support this clonotype. This sequence joins TRBV11-2 and TRBJ1-4; D gene ambiguous. Germline V gives CDR1 SGHAT, CDR2 FQNNGV. The CDR3 runs 15 residues. V was clipped by 1 base and J by 8 bases, with 14 bases between them. Here the CDR3 DNA reads TGTGCCAGCAGCTTAGGGTTAGGATGGGAAGAAAAACTGTTTTTT. Protein: CASSLGLGWEEKLFF.

This clonotype was found a few times. The chain links TRBV18 to TRBJ1-2, with D hard to call. Germline V gene data show CDR1 as KGHSH and CDR2 as LQKENI. This CDR3 comprises 15 residues. The V gene lost 3 bases and the J gene lost 1 base, with 12 bases spanning the gap. The CDR3 DNA is TGTGCCAGCTCACCGGCCGATGGAGTTAACTATGGCTACACCTTC. Translating gives CASSPADGVNYGYTF.

This chain connects TRBV28 to TRBJ2-3; the D gene is possibly TRBD1 (6 bases). The CDR3 length is 15 residues. Trimming removed 4 bases at V and 3 bases at J, with 14 bases between. Germline V CDR1 and CDR2: MDHEN, SYDVKM. This CDR3 reads CASSYFPQGTDTQYF. The CDR3 DNA reads as TGTGCCAGCAGTTATTTTCCTCAGGGGACAGATACGCAGTATTTT.

The rearrangement links TRBV19 to TRBJ1-5, with D uncertain. Trimming took off 0 bases at V and 6 bases at J, with 9 bases between the two ends. CDR3 length: 14 residues. The germline gives CDR1 LNHDA, CDR2 SQIVND (reference sequence). CDR3 amino acids: CASSIDRRVQPQHF. The CDR3, as DNA: TGTGCCAGTAGTATAGATCGGCGCGTTCAGCCCCAGCATTTT.

V is TRBV28 and J is TRBJ2-7, with D perhaps matching TRBD1 (6 bases). V lost 2 bases and J 1 base, leaving 12 bases between the germline ends. Germline V gene sequence: CDR1 MDHEN, CDR2 SYDVKM. The CDR3 totals 15 residues. The CDR3 nucleotides read TGTGCCAGCAGTTTAGGGGGCGCTACTTCCTACGAGCAGTACTTC. Its translation is CASSLGGATSYEQYF. Variable domain in full (rest from reference TRBV28 and TRBJ2-7): DVKVTQSSRYLVKRTGEKVFLECVQDMDHENMFWYRQDPGLGLRLIYFSYDVKMKEKGDIPEGYSVSREKKERFSLILESASTNQTSMYLCASSLGGATSYEQYFGPGTRLTVT.

For the CDR3, the DNA is TGCAGGAAATCGCGGATGCCGAACACTGAAGCTTTCTTT. Translating gives CRKSRMPNTEAFF. This chain connects TRBV20-1 to TRBJ1-1; D not certain. The CDR3 spans 13 residues. From germline, CDR1 is DFQATT and CDR2 SNEGSKA (reference sequence).

This clonotype has a count of ten or more. The chain carries TRBV29-1 and TRBJ2-2, with TRBD1 identical over 10 bases. This CDR3 has 18 residues. The germline gives CDR1 SQVTM, CDR2 ANQGSEA. V lost 4 bases to trimming and J lost 7 bases; unmatched junction nucleotides: 18. The CDR3 bases are TGCAGCGTTGGCTATTCCGCCGGGACAGGGGATTCTGTCGGGGAGCTGTTTTTT. It encodes CSVGYSAGTGDSVGELFF.

This clonotype was recorded a few times. The genes are TRBV28 and TRBJ1-2; TRBD1 is a possible D gene (6 bases). The length of the CDR3 is 13 residues. V was shortened by 11 bases and J by 4 bases, with 17 bases between the two germline ends. From germline, CDR1 is MDHEN and CDR2 SYDVKM. The CDR3 spells CAGKGDLGYGYTF. CDR3 sequence (DNA): TGTGCCGGCAAGGGGGACTTGGGCTATGGCTACACCTTC.

This clonotype has a count of ten or more. The chain uses TRBV6-6 and TRBJ1-2; a weak D match, TRBD1 (6 bases). CDR1 MNHNY and CDR2 SVGAGI come from the germline V gene (reference sequence). The germline V and J ends were trimmed by 2 bases and 5 bases, with 18 bases remaining between them. CDR3 length: 16 residues. CDR3 sequence: CASSYAPGRGNYGYTF. Written as DNA, the CDR3 is TGTGCCAGCAGTTACGCCCCAGGCAGGGGTAATTATGGCTACACCTTC.

This clonotype was recorded many times. The chain uses TRBV5-1 and TRBJ2-1; D gene ambiguous. Germline V gene lookup returns CDR1 SGHRS and CDR2 YFSETQ. The CDR3 loop spans 12 amino acids. V shed 4 bases and J shed 3 bases, with 5 bases lying between them. The CDR3 here is CASSLDYNEQFF. Written as DNA, the CDR3 is TGCGCCAGCAGCCTTGACTACAATGAGCAGTTCTTC.

Only a few counts were recorded for this clonotype. This rearrangement joins TRBV6-5 to TRBJ1-1; D remains ambiguous. The CDR3 is made up of 15 amino acids. Germline loops: CDR1 MNHEY, CDR2 SVGAGI. Trimming took 7 bases from V and 5 from J, leaving 20 bases between them. The DNA of the CDR3 is TGTGCCAGCACGCTCTTAGGCCGTGCTACTACTGAAGCTTTCTTT. This codes for CASTLLGRATTEAFF.

The chain joins TRBV7-2 to TRBJ2-3, with TRBD2 matching 11 bases. The CDR3 is made up of 15 amino acids. V shed 6 bases, J shed 4 bases, and the junction held 6 bases outside the gene matches. The germline V gene encodes CDR1 SGHTA and CDR2 FQGNSA. The CDR3 spells CASRPTSGVSDTQYF. For the CDR3, the DNA is TGTGCCAGCAGACCGACTAGCGGGGTATCAGATACGCAGTATTTT.

This clonotype came up many times. The V gene is TRBV6-1, the J gene TRBJ1-1, with no clear D. The CDR3 sequence is 13 residues long. Trimming took 5 bases from V and 0 from J, leaving 7 bases between them. Looked up from germline, CDR1 is MNHNS and CDR2 is SASEGT. CDR3 bases: TGTGCCAGCAGTTTTGACCTGAACACTGAAGCTTTCTTT. Protein product: CASSFDLNTEAFF.

V gene TRBV7-6 combines with J gene TRBJ1-4; D gene ambiguous. V lost 4 bases to trimming and J lost 6 bases, with 9 bases between them. Germline V gene lookup returns CDR1 SGHVS and CDR2 FNYEAQ. There are 13 residues in the CDR3. CDR3 sequence (DNA): TGTGCCAGCAGCTCCCAGGCGGATGAAAAACTGTTTTTT. It is translated as CASSSQADEKLFF. Drawing the rest from reference TRBV7-6 and TRBJ1-4, the complete variable domain is GAGVSQSPRYKVTKRGQDVALRCDPISGHVSLYWYRQALGQGPEFLTYFNYEAQQDKSGLPNDRFSAERPEGSISTLTIQRTEQRDSAMYRCASSSQADEKLFFGSGTQLSVL.

This clonotype was recorded a few times. The chain carries TRBV28 and TRBJ1-5; TRBD1 matches 7 bases. The CDR3 contains 14 residues. J was trimmed by 5 bases and V by 5 bases; bases with no gene match: 6. The V gene's germline CDR1 is MDHEN and CDR2 SYDVKM. CDR3 nucleotide sequence: TGTGCCAGCAGTCCGACAGGGCGAGATCAGCCCCAGCATTTT. It is translated as CASSPTGRDQPQHF. Variable domain in full (rest from reference TRBV28 and TRBJ1-5): DVKVTQSSRYLVKRTGEKVFLECVQDMDHENMFWYRQDPGLGLRLIYFSYDVKMKEKGDIPEGYSVSREKKERFSLILESASTNQTSMYLCASSPTGRDQPQHFGDGTRLSIL.

The V call is TRBV5-1, the J call TRBJ2-3; tentatively, D is TRBD1 (6 bases). V lost 6 bases and J 2 bases, leaving 16 bases between the germline ends. The CDR3 runs 15 residues. The germline CDR1 and CDR2 sequences are SGHRS and YFSETQ. CDR3: CASTLGGRATDTQYF. DNA for the CDR3: TGCGCCAGCACCCTTGGGGGCAGGGCCACAGATACGCAGTATTTT.

This clonotype was counted at least ten times. V gene TRBV7-3 combines with J gene TRBJ1-1; maybe TRBD1 (6 bases). The germline V and J ends were trimmed by 4 bases and 1 base, with 13 bases remaining between them. There are 15 residues in the CDR3. Germline CDR1 is SGHTA and CDR2 is FQGTGA. For the CDR3, the DNA is TGTGCCAGCAGCTCCTCGCCGGACAGGAACACTGAAGCTTTCTTT. As protein: CASSSSPDRNTEAFF.

The gene calls are TRBV28 and TRBJ1-5; no definite D call. Trimming cost V 2 bases and J 5 bases, with 13 bases left between them. Germline lookup yields CDR1 MDHEN and CDR2 SYDVKM. The CDR3 is 15 amino acids. The CDR3 nucleotides are TGTGCCAGCAGTTTACCCCCGGGCCGCTATCAGCCCCAGCATTTT. Protein sequence: CASSLPPGRYQPQHF. The complete variable domain, with remaining parts taken from reference TRBV28 and TRBJ1-5, reads DVKVTQSSRYLVKRTGEKVFLECVQDMDHENMFWYRQDPGLGLRLIYFSYDVKMKEKGDIPEGYSVSREKKERFSLILESASTNQTSMYLCASSLPPGRYQPQHFGDGTRLSIL.

This clonotype was detected only a few times. CDR3 nucleotides: TGTGCCAGCAGCTTGCGGGGTACCAGATCGGCAGATACGCAGTATTTT. It codes for CASSLRGTRSADTQYF. J is TRBJ2-3 and V is TRBV11-2, with D maybe TRBD2 (6 bases). Germline CDR1 is SGHAT and CDR2 is FQNNGV. The V end lost 3 bases, the J end lost 4 bases, and 17 bases lay between the germline ends. CDR3 size: 16 residues.

This clonotype was seen ten or more times. The rearrangement uses TRBV18 and TRBJ2-1; D ambiguous. CDR3 length: 13 amino acids. Germline values: CDR1 KGHSH, CDR2 LQKENI. Trimming pared 3 bases from V and 4 bases from J, leaving 7 bases between. CDR3 protein: CASSPDRYNEQFF. As DNA, the CDR3 is TGTGCCAGCTCACCCGATAGGTACAATGAGCAGTTCTTC.

In the case of this clonotype: At one boundary the junction diverges from the germline segment, which might be a read error. V gene TRBV27 combines with J gene TRBJ1-4; D not resolved. Per germline, CDR1 MNHEY and CDR2 SMNVEV (reference sequence). CDR3 length equals 14 residues. This chain's CDR3 is CTSSLSANHEKLFF. The CDR3 coding sequence is TGTACCAGCAGTTTATCGGCCAATCATGAAAAACTGTTTTTT.

This clonotype has at least ten counts. The chain links TRBV7-9 to TRBJ1-1, with D perhaps TRBD1 (5 bases). Per germline, CDR1 SEHNR and CDR2 FQNEAQ (reference sequence). Trimming removed 1 base from V and 1 base from J, with 13 bases in between. This CDR3 is built from 16 residues. Here the CDR3 reads CASSLGAGTRNTEAFF. CDR3 coding DNA: TGTGCCAGCAGCTTAGGGGCAGGGACGAGGAACACTGAAGCTTTCTTT.

This chain uses TRBV29-1 with TRBJ2-1, with TRBD2 matching 13 bases. This CDR3 is built from 16 residues. Trimming took 1 base from V and 1 from J; bases not matched to a gene: 1. Germline V gene sequence: CDR1 SQVTM, CDR2 ANQGSEA. CDR3 in DNA: TGCAGCGTTGAAGGACTAGCGGGGGGTTCCTACAATGAGCAGTTCTTC. This sequence encodes CSVEGLAGGSYNEQFF.

This chain connects TRBV10-3 to TRBJ1-4; D is possibly TRBD1 (5 bases). This CDR3 spans 15 amino acids. Trimming removed 0 bases at V and 7 bases at J, with 12 bases between. Per germline, CDR1 ENHRY and CDR2 SYGVKD. CDR3 bases: TGTGCCATCAGTGAGTCCGGGGGGATCGTTGAAAAACTGTTTTTT. Amino acid sequence: CAISESGGIVEKLFF.

In this sample, this clonotype turned up a few times. J is TRBJ1-1 and V is TRBV10-1; the D gene is possibly TRBD1 (5 bases). The length of the CDR3 is 13 residues. Per germline, CDR1 WNHNN and CDR2 SYGVQD (reference sequence). The germline V and J ends were trimmed by 0 bases and 10 bases, with 12 bases remaining between them. This chain's CDR3 is CASSESGDLRAFF. In nucleotides, the CDR3 is TGCGCCAGCAGTGAGTCAGGGGACCTGAGAGCTTTCTTT.

This clonotype was seen at least ten times. The rearrangement joins TRBV27 to TRBJ2-7, with D perhaps TRBD1 (8 bases). Germline assignment: CDR1 MNHEY and CDR2 SMNVEV (reference sequence). The CDR3 totals 15 residues. V was pared by 5 bases and J by 2 bases, with 16 bases between. CDR3 in amino acids: CASSTRTGTTYEQYF. The CDR3 region has the DNA TGTGCCAGCAGTACTAGGACAGGGACTACCTACGAGCAGTACTTC.

This clonotype was seen many times. The chain employs TRBV20-1 and TRBJ2-7; 7 bases line up with TRBD1. V lost 1 base and J lost 0; bases outside the gene matches: 6. Germline CDR1 DFQATT, CDR2 SNEGSKA (reference sequence). This CDR3 comprises 15 residues. The DNA of the CDR3 is TGCAGTGCTAGAGGATTGACAGGGCCCTCCTACGAGCAGTACTTC. The encoded protein is CSARGLTGPSYEQYF.